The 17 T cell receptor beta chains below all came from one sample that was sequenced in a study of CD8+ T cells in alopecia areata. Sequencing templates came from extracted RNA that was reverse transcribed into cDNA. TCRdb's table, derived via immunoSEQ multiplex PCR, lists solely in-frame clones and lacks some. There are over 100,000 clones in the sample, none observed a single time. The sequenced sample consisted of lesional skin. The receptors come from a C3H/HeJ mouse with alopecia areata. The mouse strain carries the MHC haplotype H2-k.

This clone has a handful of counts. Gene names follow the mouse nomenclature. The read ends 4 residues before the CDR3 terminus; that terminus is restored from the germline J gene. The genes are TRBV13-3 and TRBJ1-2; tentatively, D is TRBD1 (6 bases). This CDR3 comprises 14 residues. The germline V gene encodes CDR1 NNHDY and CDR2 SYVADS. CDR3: CASSGVRGRSDYTF. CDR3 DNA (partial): TGTGCCAGCAGTGGGGTCAGGGGTAGGTCC.

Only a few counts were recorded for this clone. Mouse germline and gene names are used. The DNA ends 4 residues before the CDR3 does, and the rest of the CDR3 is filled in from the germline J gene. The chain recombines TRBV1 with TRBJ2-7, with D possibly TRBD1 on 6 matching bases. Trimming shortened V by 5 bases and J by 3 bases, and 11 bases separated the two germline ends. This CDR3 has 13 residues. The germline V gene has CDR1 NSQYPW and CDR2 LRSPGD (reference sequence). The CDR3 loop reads CTCSPGQYYEQYF. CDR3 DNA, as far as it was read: TGCACCTGCAGTCCGGGACAATACTAT.

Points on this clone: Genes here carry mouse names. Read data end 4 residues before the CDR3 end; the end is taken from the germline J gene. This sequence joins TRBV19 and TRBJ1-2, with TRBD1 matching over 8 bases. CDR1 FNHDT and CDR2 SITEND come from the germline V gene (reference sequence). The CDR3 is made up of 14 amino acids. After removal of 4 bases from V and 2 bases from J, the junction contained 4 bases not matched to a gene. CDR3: CASSPGGANSDYTF. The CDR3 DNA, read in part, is TGTGCCAGCAGTCCAGGGGGCGCGAACTCC. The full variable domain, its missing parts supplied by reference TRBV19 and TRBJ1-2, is GGIITQTPKFLIGQEGQKLTLKCQQNFNHDTMYWYRQDSGKGLRLIYYSITENDLQKGDLSEGYDASREKKSSFSLTVTSAQKNEMAVFLCASSPGGANSDYTFGSGTRLLVI.

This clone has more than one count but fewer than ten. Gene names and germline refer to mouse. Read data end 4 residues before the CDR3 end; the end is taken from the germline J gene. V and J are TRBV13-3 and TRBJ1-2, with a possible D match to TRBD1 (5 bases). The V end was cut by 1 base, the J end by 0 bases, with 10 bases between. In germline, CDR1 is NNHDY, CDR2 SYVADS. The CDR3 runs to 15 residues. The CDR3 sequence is CASSDPTVANSDYTF. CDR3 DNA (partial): TGTGCCAGCAGTGATCCGACAGTTGCAAACTCC.

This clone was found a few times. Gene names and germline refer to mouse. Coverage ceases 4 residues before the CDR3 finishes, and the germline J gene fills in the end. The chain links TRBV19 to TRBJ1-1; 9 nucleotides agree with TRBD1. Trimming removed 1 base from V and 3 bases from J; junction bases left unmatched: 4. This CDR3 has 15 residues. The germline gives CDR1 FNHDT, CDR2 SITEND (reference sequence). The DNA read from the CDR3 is TGTGCCAGCAGTATACGGGGACAGGGTGACACA. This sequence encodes CASSIRGQGDT. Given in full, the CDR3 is CASSIRGQGDTEVFF.

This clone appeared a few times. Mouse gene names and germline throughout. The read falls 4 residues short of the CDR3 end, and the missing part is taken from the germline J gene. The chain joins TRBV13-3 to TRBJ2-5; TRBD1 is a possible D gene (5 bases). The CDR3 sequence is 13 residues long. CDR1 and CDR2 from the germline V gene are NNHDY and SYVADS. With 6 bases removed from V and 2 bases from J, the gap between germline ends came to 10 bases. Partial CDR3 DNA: TGTGCCAGCAACCAGGGCGTCCAAGAC. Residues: CASNQGVQD. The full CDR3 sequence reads CASNQGVQDTQYF.

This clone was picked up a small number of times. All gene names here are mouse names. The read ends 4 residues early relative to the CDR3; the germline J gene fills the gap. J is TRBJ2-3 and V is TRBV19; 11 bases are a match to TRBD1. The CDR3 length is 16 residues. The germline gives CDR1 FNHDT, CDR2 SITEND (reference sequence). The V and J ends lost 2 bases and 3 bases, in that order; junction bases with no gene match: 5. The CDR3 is CASSMSDRGRAETLYF. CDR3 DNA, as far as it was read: TGTGCCAGCAGTATGTCGGACAGGGGGCGCGCAGAA.

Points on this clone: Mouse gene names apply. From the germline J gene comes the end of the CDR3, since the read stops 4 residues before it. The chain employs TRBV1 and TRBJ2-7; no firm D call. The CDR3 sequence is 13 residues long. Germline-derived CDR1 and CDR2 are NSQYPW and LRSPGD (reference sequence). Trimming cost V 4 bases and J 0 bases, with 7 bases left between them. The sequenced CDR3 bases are TGCACCTGCAGTGTTGGGTCCTCCTAT. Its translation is CTCSVGSSY. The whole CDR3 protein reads CTCSVGSSYEQYF.

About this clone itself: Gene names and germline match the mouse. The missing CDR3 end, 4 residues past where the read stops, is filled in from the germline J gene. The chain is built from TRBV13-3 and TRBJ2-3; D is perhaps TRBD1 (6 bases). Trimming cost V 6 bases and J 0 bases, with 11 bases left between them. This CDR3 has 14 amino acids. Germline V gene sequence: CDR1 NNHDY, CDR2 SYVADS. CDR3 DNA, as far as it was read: TGTGCCAGCAAGGGGGAGCATAGTGCAGAA. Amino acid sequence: CASKGEHSAE. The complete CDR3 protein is CASKGEHSAETLYF.

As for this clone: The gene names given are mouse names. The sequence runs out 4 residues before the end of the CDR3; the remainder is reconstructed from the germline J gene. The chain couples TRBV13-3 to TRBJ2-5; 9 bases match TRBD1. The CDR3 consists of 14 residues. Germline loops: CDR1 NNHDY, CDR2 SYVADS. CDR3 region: CASSDEDRGDTQYF. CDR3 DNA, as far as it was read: TGTGCCAGCAGTGACGAGGACAGGGGAGAC.

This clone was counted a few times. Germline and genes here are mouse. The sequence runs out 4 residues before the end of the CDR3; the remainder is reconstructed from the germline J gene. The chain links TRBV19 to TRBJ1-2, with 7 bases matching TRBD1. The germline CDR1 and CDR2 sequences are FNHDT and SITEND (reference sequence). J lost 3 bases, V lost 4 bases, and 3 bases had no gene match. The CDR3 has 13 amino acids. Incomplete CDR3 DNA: TGTGCCAGCAGTCCACAGGGGTACTCC. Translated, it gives CASSPQGYS. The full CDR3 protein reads CASSPQGYSDYTF.

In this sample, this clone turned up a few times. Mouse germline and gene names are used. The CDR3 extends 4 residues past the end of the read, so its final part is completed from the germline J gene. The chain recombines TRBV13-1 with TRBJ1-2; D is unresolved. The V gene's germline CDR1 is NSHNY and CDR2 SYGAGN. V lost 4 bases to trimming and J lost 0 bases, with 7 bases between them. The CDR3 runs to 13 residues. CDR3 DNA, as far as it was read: TGTGCCAGCAGTCTTAATGCAAACTCC. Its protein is CASSLNANS. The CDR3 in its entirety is CASSLNANSDYTF.

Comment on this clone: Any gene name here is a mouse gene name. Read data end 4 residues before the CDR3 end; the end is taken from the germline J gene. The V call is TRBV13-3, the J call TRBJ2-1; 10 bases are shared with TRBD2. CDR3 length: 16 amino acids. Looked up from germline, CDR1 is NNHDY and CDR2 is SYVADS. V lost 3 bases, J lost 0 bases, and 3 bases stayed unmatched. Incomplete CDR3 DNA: TGTGCCAGCAGTGGACTGGGGGGCTTTAACTATGCT. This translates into CASSGLGGFNYA. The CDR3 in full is CASSGLGGFNYAEQFF.

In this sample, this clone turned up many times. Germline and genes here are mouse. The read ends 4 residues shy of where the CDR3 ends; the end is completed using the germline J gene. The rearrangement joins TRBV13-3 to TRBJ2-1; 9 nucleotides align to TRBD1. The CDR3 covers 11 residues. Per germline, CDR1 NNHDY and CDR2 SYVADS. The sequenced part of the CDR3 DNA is TGTGCCATTGGACAGGGGGCT. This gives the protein CAIGQGA. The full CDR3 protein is CAIGQGAEQFF.

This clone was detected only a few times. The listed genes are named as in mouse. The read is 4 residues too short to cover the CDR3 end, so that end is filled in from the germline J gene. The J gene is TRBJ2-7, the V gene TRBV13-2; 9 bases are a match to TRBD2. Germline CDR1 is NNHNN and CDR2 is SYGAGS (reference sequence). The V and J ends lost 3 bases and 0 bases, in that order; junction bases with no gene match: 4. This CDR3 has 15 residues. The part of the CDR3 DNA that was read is TGTGCCAGCGGTGCCCCGACTGGGGGCTCCTAT. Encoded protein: CASGAPTGGSY. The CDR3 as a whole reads CASGAPTGGSYEQYF.

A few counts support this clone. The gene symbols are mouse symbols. CDR3 bases read: TGCACCTGCAGTGCTCGGGACAGGGGGAACGAA. Translating gives CTCSARDRGNE. The whole CDR3 protein reads CTCSARDRGNERLFF. The V gene is TRBV1, the J gene TRBJ1-4; 11 bases match TRBD1. The DNA ends 4 residues before the CDR3 does, and the rest of the CDR3 is filled in from the germline J gene. Germline trimming cut 3 bases from V and 5 bases from J; bases unmatched to any gene: 2. Germline CDR1 reads NSQYPW; CDR2 reads LRSPGD (reference sequence). The length of the CDR3 is 15 residues. The full variable domain, in which reference TRBV1 and TRBJ1-4 provide the parts outside the CDR3, is VTLLEQNPRWRLVPRGQAVNLRCILKNSQYPWMSWYQQDLQKQLQWLFTLRSPGDKEVKSLPGADYLATRVTDTELRLQVANMSQGRTLYCTCSARDRGNERLFFGHGTKLSVL.

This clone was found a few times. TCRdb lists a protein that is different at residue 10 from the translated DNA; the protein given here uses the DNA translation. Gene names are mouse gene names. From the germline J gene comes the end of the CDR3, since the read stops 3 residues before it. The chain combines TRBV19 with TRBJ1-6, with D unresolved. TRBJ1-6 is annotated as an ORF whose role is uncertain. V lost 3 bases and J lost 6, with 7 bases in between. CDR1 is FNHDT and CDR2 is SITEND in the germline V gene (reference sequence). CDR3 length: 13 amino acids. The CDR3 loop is CASSTHANSPLYF. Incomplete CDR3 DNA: TGTGCCAGCAGTACTCACGCTAATTCGCCC.